This passage covers 27 T cell receptor beta chains from one sample sequenced in a study of blood T cell repertoires in COVID-19 (dated by TCRdb to 2020 to 2021). Preparation of the library involved the immunoSEQ multiplex PCR assay. TCRdb obtained this table from immuneACCESS and retained in-frame rearrangements with V and J assigned. These tables miss some clones; where compared with another copy, unresolved V genes account for less than half of the shortfall, and the remainder is unexplained. Recorded for this sample are fewer than 300,000 clones; 70% to 85% of them occurred a single time. Around 3.4% of the sample comes from the top ten. The sample taken for sequencing was peripheral blood. Receptors originate from a woman of 80 years or more with acute or convalescent COVID-19.

This CDR3 is CASSPQGQGNTEAFF. The CDR3 DNA is TGTGCCAGCAGTCCACAGGGACAGGGGAACACTGAAGCTTTCTTT. The chain uses TRBV2 and TRBJ1-1; 9 nucleotides agree with TRBD1. The V gene's germline CDR1 is SNHLY and CDR2 FYNNEI. Trimming at V came to 5 bases and at J to 1 base, leaving 5 bases not matched to a gene. The CDR3 contains 15 residues.

The CDR3, as DNA: TGTGCCAGCACCAGGGACAGCCAAGAGACCCAGTACTTC. This gives the protein CASTRDSQETQYF. The rearrangement uses TRBV6-5 and TRBJ2-5; 7 positions match TRBD1. Per the germline V gene, CDR1 is MNHEY and CDR2 is SVGAGI. This CDR3 is built from 13 residues. J was trimmed by 1 base and V by 7 bases; bases with no gene match: 3.

The rearrangement joins TRBV20-1 to TRBJ1-1; a weak D match, TRBD1 (5 bases). Trimming took 3 bases from V and 0 from J, leaving 14 bases between them. CDR1 is DFQATT, CDR2 SNEGSKA, per germline (reference sequence). CDR3 length: 15 amino acids. The DNA for the CDR3 is TGCAGTGCTAGTGGGGGGACTTTGATGAACACTGAAGCTTTCTTT. This encodes CSASGGTLMNTEAFF.

The chain uses TRBV10-1 and TRBJ2-5, with 9 bases lining up with TRBD1. The germline CDR1 and CDR2 sequences are WNHNN and SYGVQD (reference sequence). J lost 5 bases, V lost 3 bases, and 7 bases had no gene match. CDR3 length: 15 amino acids. CDR3 amino acids: CASSEGTGLSETQYF. The CDR3 DNA sequence: TGCGCCAGCAGTGAAGGGACAGGGCTAAGCGAGACCCAGTACTTC.

The chain links TRBV19 to TRBJ1-2; a possible D gene is TRBD1 (5 bases). Trimming took 3 bases from V and 7 from J, leaving 12 bases between them. The CDR3 consists of 13 residues. Germline-derived CDR1 and CDR2 are LNHDA and SQIVND (reference sequence). The CDR3 sequence is CASSIPGWLGYTF. The CDR3 nucleotides are TGTGCCAGTAGTATTCCAGGGTGGCTTGGCTACACCTTC. Using reference TRBV19 and TRBJ1-2 for the parts outside the CDR3, the full variable domain is DGGITQSPKYLFRKEGQNVTLSCEQNLNHDAMYWYRQDPGQGLRLIYYSQIVNDFQKGDIAEGYSVSREKKESFPLTVTSAQKNPTAFYLCASSIPGWLGYTFGSGTRLTVV.

This sequence joins TRBV5-4 and TRBJ1-6, with 7 bases aligning to TRBD1. V dropped 2 bases and J dropped 7; count of bases not matched to a gene: 6. The V gene's germline CDR1 is SGHNT and CDR2 YYREEE (reference sequence). The CDR3 consists of 15 residues. CDR3 bases: TGTGCCAGCAGCTTTGGACAGGAGAGGAATTCACCCCTCCACTTT. Translating gives CASSFGQERNSPLHF.

To note about this clone: Germline is not matched at one junction end, which may reflect a read error. The chain couples TRBV2 to TRBJ2-1, with TRBD1 as a possible D gene (5 bases). Germline CDR1 is SNHLY and CDR2 is FYNNEI. This CDR3 contains 11 residues. CDR3 DNA sequence: TGTGCCAGCAGCGTCCTCGTACAGGTGGTCTTC. Translated: CASSVLVQVVF. The full variable domain, rest sourced from reference TRBV2 and TRBJ2-1, is EPEVTQTPSHQVTQMGQEVILRCVPISNHLYFYWYRQILGQKVEFLVSFYNNEISEKSEIFDDQFSVERPDGSNFTLKIRSTKLEDSAMYFCASSVLVQVVFGPGTRLTVL.

V and J are TRBV7-9 and TRBJ2-7, with 8 positions matching TRBD2. This CDR3 is 15 amino acids long. Germline CDR1 reads SEHNR; CDR2 reads FQNEAQ (reference sequence). The J segment lost 6 bases and the V segment lost 0 bases, leaving 7 bases of the junction unmatched. CDR3 in amino acids: CASSLAQTSAGEQYF. As DNA, the CDR3 is TGTGCCAGCAGCTTAGCACAGACTAGCGCCGGCGAGCAGTACTTC.

V is TRBV7-2 and J is TRBJ1-1; 8 bases fit TRBD1. The CDR3 covers 14 residues. After removal of 5 bases from V and 2 bases from J, the junction contained 4 bases not matched to a gene. The germline V gene encodes CDR1 SGHTA and CDR2 FQGNSA. CDR3 sequence: CASSPQGANTEAFF. The CDR3 nucleotides are TGTGCCAGCAGCCCCCAGGGGGCTAACACTGAAGCTTTCTTT.

On this clone: Its ends do not fully match the called genes, so a read error is possible. The V gene is TRBV6-1, the J gene TRBJ2-1; perhaps TRBD1 as D (6 bases). This CDR3 is 17 amino acids long. The germline V gene has CDR1 MNHNS and CDR2 SASEGT. This CDR3 is CASREAGTSSSYNEQFF. In DNA form, the CDR3 reads TGTGCCAGCAGAGAAGCCGGGACATCAAGCTCCTACAATGAGCAGTTCTTC.

The chain combines TRBV11-2 with TRBJ1-2, with 9 bases lining up with TRBD1. The junction had 15 bases not matched to a gene; V was cut back by 5 bases and J by 5 bases. Germline V lookup: CDR1 SGHAT, CDR2 FQNNGV. The CDR3 consists of 17 residues. CDR3 in DNA: TGTGCCAGCAGCACCTTATCCGGGTGGGACAGGGTTTATGGCTACACCTTC. It encodes CASSTLSGWDRVYGYTF.

V gene TRBV28 combines with J gene TRBJ1-1; 9 bases are a match to TRBD1. The length of the CDR3 is 15 residues. CDR1 is MDHEN and CDR2 is SYDVKM in the germline V gene. V lost 6 bases and J lost 2; bases outside the gene matches: 7. In nucleotides, the CDR3 is TGTGCCAGCAGCCCTTCGGGACAGGGAAACACTGAAGCTTTCTTT. Amino acids: CASSPSGQGNTEAFF.

This clone has more than one count but fewer than ten. The rearrangement uses TRBV3-1 (or the pseudogene TRBV3-2) and TRBJ1-1; possible D gene TRBD1, 5 bases. The germline V gene encodes CDR1 LGHDT and CDR2 YNNKEL (reference sequence). Between the trimmed V and J ends, which lost 4 bases and 5 bases, there was a span of 14 bases. The CDR3 extends over 14 amino acids. As DNA, the CDR3 is TGTGCCAGCAGCCTCAACCAGGGAGGAACTGAAGCTTTCTTT. This encodes CASSLNQGGTEAFF.

This clone was seen a handful of times. The J gene is TRBJ2-5, the V gene TRBV27; weak D call: TRBD2 (6 bases). CDR3 length equals 14 residues. The V end was cut by 3 bases, the J end by 4 bases, with 12 bases between. CDR1 MNHEY and CDR2 SMNVEV come from the germline V gene (reference sequence). For the CDR3, the DNA is TGTGCCAGCAGTTTCCCGGGGGTCGGAGAGACCCAGTACTTC. Translation gives CASSFPGVGETQYF.

The sample holds one count of this clone. This chain uses TRBV7-9 with TRBJ1-2; the match to TRBD1 covers 8 bases. V shed 5 bases, J shed 2 bases, and the junction held 4 bases outside the gene matches. The CDR3 contains 14 residues. Germline lookup yields CDR1 SEHNR and CDR2 FQNEAQ (reference sequence). This CDR3 reads CASSRGQENYGYTF. The CDR3 DNA sequence: TGTGCCAGCAGCCGGGGACAGGAGAACTATGGCTACACCTTC.

The V and J genes are TRBV6-5 and TRBJ1-1, with D unresolved. V gave up 6 bases and J gave up 0 bases, with 14 bases separating them. The CDR3 has 15 residues. Germline V gives CDR1 MNHEY, CDR2 SVGAGI. The CDR3 loop is CASSRTAELNTEAFF. The CDR3 bases are TGTGCCAGCAGCCGTACCGCCGAGTTGAACACTGAAGCTTTCTTT.

The chain has TRBV7-2 and TRBJ2-5; TRBD1 agrees at 8 bases. The CDR3 is made up of 14 amino acids. V lost 3 bases, J lost 2 bases, and 2 bases stayed unmatched. CDR1 SGHTA and CDR2 FQGNSA come from the germline V gene. This CDR3 is CASSLDRAQETQYF. CDR3 DNA: TGTGCCAGCAGCTTGGACAGGGCGCAAGAGACCCAGTACTTC.

V and J are TRBV5-6 and TRBJ1-1, with 10 bases that match TRBD1. V dropped 3 bases and J dropped 4; count of bases not matched to a gene: 6. The CDR3 length is 15 residues. From germline, CDR1 is SGHDT and CDR2 YYEEEE. CDR3 DNA: TGTGCCAGCAGCTGGACGTGGACAGGGGGCACTGAAGCTTTCTTT. This translates into CASSWTWTGGTEAFF.

The chain combines TRBV6-5 with TRBJ1-1; TRBD1 is a possible D gene (6 bases). Germline CDR1 MNHEY, CDR2 SVGAGI. V was trimmed by 5 bases and J by 2 bases, leaving 15 bases between them. This CDR3 is 15 amino acids long. The CDR3, as DNA: TGTGCCAGCAGTCTCCGGGACACCCGTAACACTGAAGCTTTCTTT. Translating it yields CASSLRDTRNTEAFF.

The genes are TRBV11-3 and TRBJ1-6, with D unresolved. Germline CDR1 and CDR2: SGHNT and YENEEA. The CDR3 loop spans 13 amino acids. Deletions cut 3 bases from V and 9 bases from J, with 9 bases between. Here the CDR3 reads CASSLDGLSPLHF. CDR3 nucleotides: TGTGCCAGCAGCTTGGATGGGCTTTCACCCCTCCACTTT.

The chain combines TRBV19 with TRBJ1-5, with 8 positions matching TRBD1. The CDR3 consists of 17 residues. V lost 6 bases and J lost 2; bases outside the gene matches: 12. Per germline, CDR1 LNHDA and CDR2 SQIVND (reference sequence). The CDR3 loop is CASSPGTGARGNQPQHF. Here the CDR3 DNA reads TGTGCCAGTAGCCCCGGGACAGGAGCACGAGGCAATCAGCCCCAGCATTTT.

The gene calls are TRBV6-2 or TRBV6-3 and TRBJ2-2; 8 nucleotides align to TRBD1. Germline-derived CDR1 and CDR2 are MNHEY and SVGEGT. CDR3 length: 17 residues. The junction had 9 bases not matched to a gene; V was cut back by 2 bases and J by 4 bases. The CDR3 protein is CASSYTPGQERTGELFF. DNA of the CDR3: TGTGCCAGCAGTTACACCCCGGGACAGGAACGCACCGGGGAGCTGTTTTTT.

The sample holds many counts of this clone. The J gene is TRBJ2-1, the V gene TRBV6-5, with TRBD2 identical over 10 bases. Germline V gives CDR1 MNHEY, CDR2 SVGAGI. The V segment lost 8 bases and the J segment 8 bases; nucleotides outside the gene matches: 12. CDR3 length equals 15 residues. CDR3 DNA sequence: TGTGCCAGCCAGATGGAGCGGGGGGGCTCTTATGAGCAGTTCTTC. Its translation is CASQMERGGSYEQFF.

This clone was counted a single time. The V and J genes are TRBV30 and TRBJ2-7; maybe TRBD2 (6 bases). Germline V CDR1 and CDR2: GTSNPN, SVGIG (reference sequence). Deletions cut 3 bases from V and 6 bases from J, with 24 bases between. The CDR3 sequence is 16 residues long. CDR3 bases: TGTGCCTGGAGCCACCCCCGGACCGGGGACTCTTCCGAGCAGTACTTC. Translated: CAWSHPRTGDSSEQYF.

Many counts were recorded for this clone. This chain links TRBV5-1 with TRBJ1-3, with 7 bases aligning to TRBD1. This CDR3 spans 16 amino acids. V was clipped by 0 bases and J by 3 bases; unmatched bases: 6. Germline lookup yields CDR1 SGHRS and CDR2 YFSETQ. CDR3 sequence reads: CASSLVGGGYGNTIYF. The CDR3 coding sequence is TGCGCCAGCAGCTTGGTTGGAGGGGGCTATGGAAACACCATATATTTT.

The table lists this clone with a few counts. J is TRBJ1-3 and V is TRBV9; D uncertain. The ends were cut back, 3 bases at V and 4 bases at J, with 11 bases in the middle. From germline, CDR1 is SGDLS and CDR2 YYNGEE. The CDR3 contains 14 residues. CDR3: CASSAQVLGNTIYF. The CDR3 DNA follows: TGTGCCAGCAGCGCCCAGGTTTTGGGAAACACCATATATTTT.

J is TRBJ1-4 and V is TRBV5-1; TRBD1 matches at 10 bases. Germline CDR1 and CDR2: SGHRS and YFSETQ. V lost 7 bases, J lost 5 bases, and 5 bases stayed unmatched. The CDR3 length is 14 residues. The CDR3 nucleotides are TGCGCCAGCGCTGCGGGACAGGGGAATGAAAAACTGTTTTTT. Translation gives CASAAGQGNEKLFF.